The source of this TCR beta chain is a study of T-cell memory formation after mild COVID-19. Looking at the study overall: The study found TCR clusters largely donor specific.

V lost 6 bases to trimming and J lost 5 bases, with 16 bases between them. This CDR3 comprises 15 residues. From germline, CDR1 is MNHEY and CDR2 SVGAGI. UMIs and sample barcodes were carried by the TCR alpha and TCR beta cDNA libraries that 5'RACE produced using constant-segment primers. TCRdb re-called the 5' RACE reads through MiXCR, storing one row per CDR3 protein. Among some 350,000 distinct CDR3 sequences listed, around 15% were seen once. This clonotype has more than one count but fewer than ten. Its specificity is unknown. Study conclusions and caveats: CD4+ contracting clones were mainly CM and EM; CD8+ ones, EMRA.

The material sequenced was PBMCs or a T cell subset sorted from them (not recorded which). The J gene is TRBJ1-4, the V gene TRBV6-5; weak D call: TRBD1 (5 bases). This receptor was identified in a man between 18 and 35 years old who had mild COVID-19 (a few samples of this study predate the infection). Cell type and time point are not known. The CDR3 loop reads CASRAFGGLNEKLFF. DNA of the CDR3: TGTGCCAGCAGAGCCTTTGGGGGGTTGAATGAAAAACTGTTTTTT.